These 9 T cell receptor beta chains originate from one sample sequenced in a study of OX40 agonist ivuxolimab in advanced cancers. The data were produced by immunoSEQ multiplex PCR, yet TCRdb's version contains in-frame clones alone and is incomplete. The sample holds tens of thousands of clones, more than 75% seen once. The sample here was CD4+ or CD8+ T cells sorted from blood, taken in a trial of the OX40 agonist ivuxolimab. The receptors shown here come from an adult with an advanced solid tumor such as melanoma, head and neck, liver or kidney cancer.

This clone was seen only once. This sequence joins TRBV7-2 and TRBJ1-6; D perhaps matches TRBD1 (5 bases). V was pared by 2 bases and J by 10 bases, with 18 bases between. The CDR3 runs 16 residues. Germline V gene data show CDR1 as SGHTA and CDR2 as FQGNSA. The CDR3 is CASSLWGGGSGSPLHF. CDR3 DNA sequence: TGTGCCAGCAGCTTATGGGGGGGAGGGTCTGGATCACCCCTCCACTTT.

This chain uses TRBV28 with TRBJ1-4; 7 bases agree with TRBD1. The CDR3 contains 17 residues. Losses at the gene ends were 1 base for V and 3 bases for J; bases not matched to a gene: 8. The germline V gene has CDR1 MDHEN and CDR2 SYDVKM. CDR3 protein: CASSLSQRQGANEKLFF. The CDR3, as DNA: TGTGCCAGCAGTTTATCCCAACGACAGGGTGCTAATGAAAAACTGTTTTTT.

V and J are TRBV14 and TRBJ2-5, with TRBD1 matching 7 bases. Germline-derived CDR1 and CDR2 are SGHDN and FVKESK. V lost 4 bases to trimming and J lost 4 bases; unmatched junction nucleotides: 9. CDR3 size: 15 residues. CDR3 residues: CASSPRTGQAETQYF. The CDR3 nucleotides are TGTGCCAGCAGCCCTAGGACAGGCCAGGCAGAGACCCAGTACTTC.

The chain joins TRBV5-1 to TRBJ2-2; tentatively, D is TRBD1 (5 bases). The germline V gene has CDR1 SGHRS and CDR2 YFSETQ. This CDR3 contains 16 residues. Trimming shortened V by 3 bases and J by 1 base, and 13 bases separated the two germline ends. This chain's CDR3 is CASSWGNTLNTGELFF. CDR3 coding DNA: TGCGCCAGCAGCTGGGGCAACACCTTGAACACCGGGGAGCTGTTTTTT.

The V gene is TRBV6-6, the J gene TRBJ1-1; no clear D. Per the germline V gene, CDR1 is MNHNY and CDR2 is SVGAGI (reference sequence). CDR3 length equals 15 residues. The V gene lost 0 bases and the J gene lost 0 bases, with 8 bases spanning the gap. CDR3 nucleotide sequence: TGTGCCAGCAGTTACTCGCAGTGGTTGAACACTGAAGCTTTCTTT. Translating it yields CASSYSQWLNTEAFF.

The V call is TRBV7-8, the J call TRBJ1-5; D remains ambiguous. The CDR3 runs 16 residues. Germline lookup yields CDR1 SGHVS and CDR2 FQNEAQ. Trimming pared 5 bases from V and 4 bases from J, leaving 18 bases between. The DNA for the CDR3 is TGTGCCAGCAGCCCCCCCTCGGACGTTTTTAATCAGCCCCAGCATTTT. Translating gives CASSPPSDVFNQPQHF.

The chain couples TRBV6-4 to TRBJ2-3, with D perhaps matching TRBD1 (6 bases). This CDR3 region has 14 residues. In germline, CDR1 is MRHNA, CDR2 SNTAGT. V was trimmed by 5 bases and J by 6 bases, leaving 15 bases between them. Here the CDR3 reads CASSPLTGSDTQYF. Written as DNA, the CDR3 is TGTGCCAGCAGTCCGCTCACAGGGTCGGATACGCAGTATTTT.

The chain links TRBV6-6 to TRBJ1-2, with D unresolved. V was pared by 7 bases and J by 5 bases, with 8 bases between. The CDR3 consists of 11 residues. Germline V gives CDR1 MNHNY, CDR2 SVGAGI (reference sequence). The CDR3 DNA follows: TGTGCCAGCACCACGGGGTATGGCTACACCTTC. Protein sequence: CASTTGYGYTF.

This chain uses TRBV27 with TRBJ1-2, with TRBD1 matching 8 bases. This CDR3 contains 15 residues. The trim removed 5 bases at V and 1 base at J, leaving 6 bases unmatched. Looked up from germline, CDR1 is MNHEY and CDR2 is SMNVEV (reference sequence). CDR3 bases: TGTGCCAGCAGTAGTACACAGGGGGGTAACTATGGCTACACCTTC. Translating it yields CASSSTQGGNYGYTF.